These T cell receptor beta chains were read from a single sample in a study of Ad26.COV2.S vaccination and SARS-CoV-2 variants. Using immunoSEQ multiplex PCR, the repertoire was profiled, and TCRdb retains in-frame clones only, with some absent. The table shows about 320,000 clones, with around four fifths occurring only once. This specimen consisted of peripheral blood, obtained in a trial of Ad26.COV2.S vaccine versus placebo. The receptors originated from a person aged 18-60 years who received the Ad26.COV2.S COVID-19 vaccine or a placebo. CDR3s include the opening cysteine and the closing phenylalanine or tryptophan. D genes are given only for firm matches. Not every row has a clone size; where given, it reads once, few, many or a size class.

v_call: TRBV7-2
j_call: TRBJ2-3
d_call: -
clone_size: -
cdr3_nt: TGTGCCAGCAGCTTAGCGGGGGTAGATACGCAGTATTTT
cdr3_aa: CASSLAGVDTQYF

v_call: TRBV28
j_call: TRBJ1-5
d_call: -
clone_size: -
cdr3_nt: TGTGCCAGCAGTTCTGCAGGGAGTAGCCCCATTCACAGCAATCAGCCCCAGCATTTT
cdr3_aa: CASSSAGSSPIHSNQPQHF

v_call: TRBV2
j_call: TRBJ2-2
d_call: -
clone_size: -
cdr3_nt: TGTGCCAGCAGGCAGGACACGGCATACTCCGGGGAGCTGTTTTTT
cdr3_aa: CASRQDTAYSGELFF

v_call: TRBV20-1
j_call: TRBJ2-5
d_call: -
clone_size: -
cdr3_nt: TGCAGTGCTAGAGAGAGTGAGACCCAGTACTTC
cdr3_aa: CSARESETQYF

v_call: TRBV6-1
j_call: TRBJ1-1
d_call: TRBD1
clone_size: -
cdr3_nt: TGTGCCAGCAGTGATCAGGGGGCAGAGACTGAAGCTTTCTTT
cdr3_aa: CASSDQGAETEAFF

v_call: TRBV27
j_call: TRBJ1-2
d_call: TRBD1
clone_size: few
cdr3_nt: TGTGCCAGCAGTTTATCGGGGACAGGCTATGGCTACACCTTC
cdr3_aa: CASSLSGTGYGYTF

v_call: TRBV5-1
j_call: TRBJ2-5
d_call: TRBD2
clone_size: -
cdr3_nt: TGCGCCAGCAGCTTGGACCTAGCGGGGGGACAGACCCAGTACTTC
cdr3_aa: CASSLDLAGGQTQYF

v_call: TRBV6-4
j_call: TRBJ2-7
d_call: -
clone_size: -
cdr3_nt: TGTGCCAGCAATAACAGGGACGACGAGCAGTACTTC
cdr3_aa: CASNNRDDEQYF

v_call: TRBV6-5
j_call: TRBJ2-5
d_call: -
clone_size: -
cdr3_nt: TGTGCCAGCAGTTACGGACAGCTCCAAGAGACCCAGTACTTC
cdr3_aa: CASSYGQLQETQYF

v_call: TRBV6-5
j_call: TRBJ2-5
d_call: -
clone_size: -
cdr3_nt: TGTGCCAGCACCCCCCTAGCGTTCCAAGAGACCCAGTACTTC
cdr3_aa: CASTPLAFQETQYF

v_call: TRBV7-2
j_call: TRBJ2-7
d_call: TRBD1
clone_size: -
cdr3_nt: TGTGCCAGCAGCGCCGGGACAGGGGGCTATGGGCAGTACTTC
cdr3_aa: CASSAGTGGYGQYF

v_call: TRBV5-1
j_call: TRBJ2-1
d_call: TRBD1
clone_size: -
cdr3_nt: TGCGCCAGCAGCCTGATAGGGGGACAGGGCAACAATGAGCAGTTCTTC
cdr3_aa: CASSLIGGQGNNEQFF

v_call: TRBV5-4
j_call: TRBJ2-1
d_call: TRBD1
clone_size: -
cdr3_nt: TGTGCCAGCAGCTTGAGGGACAGGGTGTGGGATGAGCAGTTCTTC
cdr3_aa: CASSLRDRVWDEQFF

v_call: TRBV7-2
j_call: TRBJ2-5
d_call: -
clone_size: -
cdr3_nt: TGTGCCAGCAGCTTAATGAGTCGGCAAGAGACCCAGTACTTC
cdr3_aa: CASSLMSRQETQYF

v_call: TRBV5-1
j_call: TRBJ2-7
d_call: TRBD1
clone_size: -
cdr3_nt: TGCGCCAGCAGCACAACAGGGGCGGCAGCCTACGAGCAGTACTTC
cdr3_aa: CASSTTGAAAYEQYF

v_call: TRBV10-3
j_call: TRBJ2-3
d_call: TRBD2
clone_size: -
cdr3_nt: TGTGCCACGAACGGGCCGGGGGGGCACACAGATACGCAGTATTTT
cdr3_aa: CATNGPGGHTDTQYF

v_call: TRBV5-1
j_call: TRBJ2-6
d_call: -
clone_size: -
cdr3_nt: TGCGCCAGTGCCGTGGGAGCCTCTGGGGCCAACGTCCTGACTTTC
cdr3_aa: CASAVGASGANVLTF

v_call: TRBV28
j_call: TRBJ1-2
d_call: -
clone_size: -
cdr3_nt: TGTGCCAGCAGTTTGTTGGGGGCGGGAACTGGTGGCTACACCTTC
cdr3_aa: CASSLLGAGTGGYTF

v_call: TRBV5-1
j_call: TRBJ2-7
d_call: TRBD1
clone_size: -
cdr3_nt: TGCGCCAGCAGCTTGGGGACAGGGGGTAGCGAGCAGTACTTC
cdr3_aa: CASSLGTGGSEQYF

v_call: TRBV7-9
j_call: TRBJ1-3
d_call: -
clone_size: -
cdr3_nt: TGTGCCAGCAGCTTGCAAACAGGGTCTGGAAACACCATATATTTT
cdr3_aa: CASSLQTGSGNTIYF

v_call: TRBV5-8
j_call: TRBJ2-5
d_call: -
clone_size: once
cdr3_nt: TGTGCCAGCAGCCGCGACAGGGCGGGGGAGACCCAGTACTTC
cdr3_aa: CASSRDRAGETQYF

v_call: TRBV7-3
j_call: TRBJ2-5
d_call: TRBD2
clone_size: -
cdr3_nt: TGTGCCACCGCGGGGGGGCATGGTGAGACCCAGTACTTC
cdr3_aa: CATAGGHGETQYF

v_call: TRBV7-9
j_call: TRBJ2-3
d_call: -
clone_size: -
cdr3_nt: TGTGCCAGCAGCTTAGGTACGCCAGGAGATACGCAGTATTTT
cdr3_aa: CASSLGTPGDTQYF

v_call: TRBV2
j_call: TRBJ2-2
d_call: -
clone_size: -
cdr3_nt: TGTGCCAGCAGAGTACAGGGCTTCGACACCGGGGAGCTGTTTTTT
cdr3_aa: CASRVQGFDTGELFF

v_call: TRBV19
j_call: TRBJ1-3
d_call: TRBD1
clone_size: -
cdr3_nt: TGTGCCAGTAGTACTTCACGACAGGGCCCAAGAAACACCATATATTTT
cdr3_aa: CASSTSRQGPRNTIYF

v_call: TRBV28
j_call: TRBJ2-7
d_call: -
clone_size: -
cdr3_nt: TGTGCCAGCACACCCCCGGGCCCAACGGCCAGCGAGCAGTACTTC
cdr3_aa: CASTPPGPTASEQYF

v_call: TRBV28
j_call: TRBJ1-2
d_call: TRBD1
clone_size: -
cdr3_nt: TGTGCCAGCAGCCAGGGACAGGGTGGTGATGGCTACACCTTC
cdr3_aa: CASSQGQGGDGYTF

v_call: TRBV5-1
j_call: TRBJ2-5
d_call: -
clone_size: -
cdr3_nt: TGCGCCAGCAGCTCTCTACCGGCGCAAGAGACCCAGTACTTC
cdr3_aa: CASSSLPAQETQYF

v_call: TRBV5-1
j_call: TRBJ2-5
d_call: TRBD2
clone_size: -
cdr3_nt: TGCGCCAGCAGCTTGGGTCCGGGGGGAGAGACCCAGTACTTC
cdr3_aa: CASSLGPGGETQYF

v_call: TRBV5-4
j_call: TRBJ1-3
d_call: -
clone_size: -
cdr3_nt: TGTGCCAGCAGCTTGGCCCCGGGCGCGGTTGGAAACACCATATATTTT
cdr3_aa: CASSLAPGAVGNTIYF

v_call: TRBV12-3/TRBV12-4
j_call: TRBJ1-4
d_call: -
clone_size: -
cdr3_nt: TGTGCCAGCAGTTTCAACCAACTATTTTTT
cdr3_aa: CASSFNQLFF

v_call: TRBV20-1
j_call: TRBJ2-1
d_call: -
clone_size: -
cdr3_nt: TGCAGTGCAACCCCATACAATGAGCAGTTCTTC
cdr3_aa: CSATPYNEQFF

v_call: TRBV2
j_call: TRBJ2-1
d_call: TRBD2
clone_size: once
cdr3_nt: TGTGCCAGCAGTGACCACCTAGAGCGGGGGGGCCTCGATGAGCAGTTCTTC
cdr3_aa: CASSDHLERGGLDEQFF

v_call: TRBV19
j_call: TRBJ1-1
d_call: -
clone_size: few
cdr3_nt: TGTGCCAGTAGTTCTCTCGAGCGAACTGAAGCTTTCTTT
cdr3_aa: CASSSLERTEAFF

v_call: TRBV27
j_call: TRBJ2-2
d_call: TRBD1
clone_size: -
cdr3_nt: TGTGCCAGCAGTAGGTGGGGACAGGGGTACGCCGGGGAGCTGTTTTTT
cdr3_aa: CASSRWGQGYAGELFF

v_call: TRBV5-4
j_call: TRBJ2-7
d_call: -
clone_size: -
cdr3_nt: TGTGCCAGCAGCTTCGGGGGATACGAGCAGTACTTC
cdr3_aa: CASSFGGYEQYF

v_call: TRBV13
j_call: TRBJ2-7
d_call: TRBD1
clone_size: -
cdr3_nt: TGTGCCAGCCGGGACAGGAGTACCTACGAGCAGTACTTC
cdr3_aa: CASRDRSTYEQYF

v_call: TRBV6-5
j_call: TRBJ2-7
d_call: -
clone_size: -
cdr3_nt: TGTGCCAGCAGGGGTCCGGGACGTGAAGCCTACGAGCAGTACTTC
cdr3_aa: CASRGPGREAYEQYF

v_call: TRBV29-1
j_call: TRBJ2-7
d_call: TRBD1
clone_size: -
cdr3_nt: TGCAGCGGATGGACAGGGGGATACGAGCAGTACTTC
cdr3_aa: CSGWTGGYEQYF

v_call: TRBV2
j_call: TRBJ1-5
d_call: -
clone_size: few
cdr3_nt: TGTGCCAGCAAACAGGAAAGCAATCAGCCCCAGCATTTT
cdr3_aa: CASKQESNQPQHF

v_call: TRBV5-4
j_call: TRBJ2-5
d_call: TRBD2
clone_size: -
cdr3_nt: TGTGCCAGCAGCTTGACTAGCGGGGATCAAGAGACCCAGTACTTC
cdr3_aa: CASSLTSGDQETQYF

v_call: TRBV10-1
j_call: TRBJ2-2
d_call: TRBD1
clone_size: once
cdr3_nt: TGCGCCAGCGGAGACAGGGGCCTAAACACCGGGGAGCTGTTTTTT
cdr3_aa: CASGDRGLNTGELFF

v_call: TRBV2
j_call: TRBJ1-5
d_call: -
clone_size: -
cdr3_nt: TGTGCCAGCAAAGAACATACAGGGCCGAATCAGCCCCAGCATTTT
cdr3_aa: CASKEHTGPNQPQHF

v_call: TRBV6-2/TRBV6-3
j_call: TRBJ2-7
d_call: -
clone_size: -
cdr3_nt: TGTGCCAGCAGTTCGGGACTGACAAGCCACGAGCAGTACTTC
cdr3_aa: CASSSGLTSHEQYF

v_call: TRBV9
j_call: TRBJ2-5
d_call: -
clone_size: few
cdr3_nt: TGTGCCAGCAGCGTGAGTGGGCAAGAGACCCAGTACTTC
cdr3_aa: CASSVSGQETQYF

v_call: TRBV9
j_call: TRBJ2-7
d_call: TRBD2
clone_size: -
cdr3_nt: TGTGCCAGCAGCCGCCAGGGCGGGGGGGTCTACGAGCAGTACTTC
cdr3_aa: CASSRQGGGVYEQYF

v_call: TRBV6-2/TRBV6-3
j_call: TRBJ1-6
d_call: TRBD1
clone_size: once
cdr3_nt: TGTGCCAGCAGTTCGGGACAGGGGGCCGGATCCTATAATTCACCCCTCCACTTT
cdr3_aa: CASSSGQGAGSYNSPLHF

v_call: TRBV30
j_call: TRBJ2-7
d_call: TRBD1
clone_size: -
cdr3_nt: TGTGCCTGGAGTGTACACAGGGGCAAAGTCCCTCGTGAGCAGTACTTC
cdr3_aa: CAWSVHRGKVPREQYF

v_call: TRBV7-2
j_call: TRBJ2-3
d_call: -
clone_size: -
cdr3_nt: TGTGCCAGCAGCCAGAGAAGGGGCGGGCCAGATACGCAGTATTTT
cdr3_aa: CASSQRRGGPDTQYF

v_call: TRBV6-1
j_call: TRBJ1-5
d_call: TRBD1
clone_size: -
cdr3_nt: TGTGCCAGCAGTGGCGTACTGGGACAGGGGGCTACCCGCAATCAGCCCCAGCATTTT
cdr3_aa: CASSGVLGQGATRNQPQHF

v_call: TRBV6-5
j_call: TRBJ2-7
d_call: -
clone_size: -
cdr3_nt: TGTGCCAGCAGTTACGCCAAGTCCTACGAGCAGTACTTC
cdr3_aa: CASSYAKSYEQYF

v_call: TRBV6-6
j_call: TRBJ1-3
d_call: TRBD1
clone_size: -
cdr3_nt: TGTGCCAGCAGTCACCTCGACAGGGCTGGAAACACCATATATTTT
cdr3_aa: CASSHLDRAGNTIYF

v_call: TRBV5-1
j_call: TRBJ1-5
d_call: -
clone_size: -
cdr3_nt: TGCGCCAGCAGCCCTGGCCCCAATCAGCCCCAGCATTTT
cdr3_aa: CASSPGPNQPQHF

v_call: TRBV2
j_call: TRBJ1-4
d_call: TRBD1
clone_size: -
cdr3_nt: TGTGCCAGCAGTGAGAACAGGGGTGAAAAACTGTTTTTT
cdr3_aa: CASSENRGEKLFF

v_call: TRBV6-1
j_call: TRBJ1-1
d_call: TRBD1
clone_size: -
cdr3_nt: TGTGCCAGCAGTGAATTTCCGGACAGGGGGCGGAACACTGAAGCTTTCTTT
cdr3_aa: CASSEFPDRGRNTEAFF

v_call: TRBV5-1
j_call: TRBJ2-7
d_call: TRBD1
clone_size: few
cdr3_nt: TGCGCCAGCAGCGCCGGGACAGGGATCTCCTACGAGCAGTACTTC
cdr3_aa: CASSAGTGISYEQYF

v_call: TRBV29-1
j_call: TRBJ2-3
d_call: TRBD2
clone_size: -
cdr3_nt: TGCAGCGTTGAAGCGGCGGGGGTGGCAGATACGCAGTATTTT
cdr3_aa: CSVEAAGVADTQYF

v_call: TRBV28
j_call: TRBJ1-1
d_call: -
clone_size: -
cdr3_nt: TGTGCCAGCAGTTTACAGGGGAAGAACACTGAAGCTTTCTTT
cdr3_aa: CASSLQGKNTEAFF

v_call: TRBV19
j_call: TRBJ1-1
d_call: -
clone_size: -
cdr3_nt: TGTGCCAGTAGTACCCAGGGAACCCAAACTGAAGCTTTCTTT
cdr3_aa: CASSTQGTQTEAFF